The 11 T cell receptor beta chains given below trace back to one sample, sequenced in a study of T cells in Graves' hyperthyroidism and ophthalmopathy. TCR beta CDR3 region amplification was performed from RNA transcripts. TCR CDR3 regions were first amplified by RT-PCR with HTBI primers. TCRdb processed the multiplex PCR reads anew with MiXCR; each CDR3 protein has one entry. The table records about 150,000 distinct CDR3 sequences, around 20% of them present only once. Sequences were obtained from blood. Receptor source: a woman aged 50 to 60 with Graves' hyperthyroidism that later progressed to Graves' ophthalmopathy.

This clonotype has at least ten counts. The chain couples TRBV20-1 to TRBJ1-2; D unresolved. V lost 6 bases, J lost 1 base, and 9 bases lay in between. This CDR3 has 12 residues. Germline CDR1 DFQATT, CDR2 SNEGSKA (reference sequence). The CDR3 loop reads CSAPPSNYGYTF. The CDR3 DNA sequence: TGCAGTGCCCCCCCGAGTAACTATGGCTACACCTTC.

This clonotype came up a few times. Written as DNA, the CDR3 is TGCGCCAGCAGCGTAGGGACTTCTCCGAGGAACACTGAAGCTTTCTTT. Amino acids: CASSVGTSPRNTEAFF. The V call is TRBV10-1, the J call TRBJ1-1; perhaps TRBD1 as D (5 bases). Germline CDR1 reads WNHNN; CDR2 reads SYGVQD (reference sequence). CDR3 size: 16 residues. Trimming took off 6 bases at V and 1 base at J, with 18 bases between the two ends.

CDR3 amino acids: CSARALAGGATGELFF. CDR3 sequence (DNA): TGCAGTGCTAGGGCGCTAGCGGGAGGAGCCACCGGGGAGCTGTTTTTT. The V and J genes are TRBV20-1 and TRBJ2-2; TRBD2 agrees at 11 bases. Germline CDR1 reads DFQATT; CDR2 reads SNEGSKA (reference sequence). With 3 bases clipped from V and 4 bases from J, the junction kept 7 bases outside the gene matches. The CDR3 extends over 16 amino acids.

This clonotype was counted ten times or more. The V gene is TRBV5-1, the J gene TRBJ2-7, with TRBD1 matching over 9 bases. Germline CDR1 is SGHRS and CDR2 is YFSETQ. Trimming took 2 bases from V and 7 from J; bases not matched to a gene: 7. The CDR3 consists of 14 residues. The CDR3 DNA is TGCGCCAGCAGCTTCGGGGACAGGGCTGGTGAGCAGTACTTC. Its translation is CASSFGDRAGEQYF. The full variable domain, with the rest looked up from reference TRBV5-1 and TRBJ2-7, is KAGVTQTPRYLIKTRGQQVTLSCSPISGHRSVSWYQQTPGQGLQFLFEYFSETQRNKGNFPGRFSGRQFSNSRSEMNVSTLELGDSALYLCASSFGDRAGEQYFGPGTRLTVT.

The rearrangement uses TRBV7-2 and TRBJ2-1; D gene unclear. The CDR3 spans 15 residues. Germline assignment: CDR1 SGHTA and CDR2 FQGNSA. V shed 5 bases and J shed 0 bases, with 11 bases lying between them. Here the CDR3 reads CASSKQFSSYNEQFF. CDR3 coding DNA: TGTGCCAGCAGCAAACAGTTCTCCTCCTACAATGAGCAGTTCTTC.

In this sample, this clonotype turned up many times. The J gene is TRBJ2-3, the V gene TRBV28; 9 bases map to TRBD1. CDR3 length: 19 residues. The V gene's germline CDR1 is MDHEN and CDR2 SYDVKM. Unmatched junction bases numbered 18, after V lost 6 bases and J lost 2 bases. CDR3 in amino acids: CASSPYGTGPGDATDTQYF. The CDR3 nucleotides read TGTGCCAGCAGCCCTTATGGGACAGGGCCGGGGGATGCCACAGATACGCAGTATTTT.

The chain recombines TRBV27 with TRBJ1-1, with no clear D. This CDR3 has 14 amino acids. Germline V gene lookup returns CDR1 MNHEY and CDR2 SMNVEV (reference sequence). The V and J ends lost 5 bases and 0 bases respectively, with 10 bases between them. The CDR3 here is CASSVGMMNTEAFF. CDR3 DNA sequence: TGTGCCAGCAGTGTGGGTATGATGAACACTGAAGCTTTCTTT.

In this sample, this clonotype turned up a few times. This sequence joins TRBV28 and TRBJ2-7; the D call may be TRBD1 or TRBD2 (5 bases each). This CDR3 spans 13 amino acids. Germline assignment: CDR1 MDHEN and CDR2 SYDVKM. With 2 bases removed from V and 7 bases from J, the gap between germline ends came to 12 bases. The CDR3 bases are TGTGCCAGCAGTTTAAGAGGGGCGCGGGAGCAGTACTTC. It is translated as CASSLRGAREQYF.

This clonotype was observed once. V is TRBV12-3 or TRBV12-4 and J is TRBJ1-2; TRBD1 is a possible D gene (6 bases). The CDR3 contains 15 residues. V shed 2 bases and J shed 5 bases, with 15 bases lying between them. This chain's CDR3 is CASSLSIGGGYGYTF. For the CDR3, the DNA is TGTGCCAGCAGTTTAAGTATAGGAGGGGGATATGGCTACACCTTC.

The genes are TRBV3-1 and TRBJ2-7, with TRBD2 matching over 14 bases. The ends lost 0 bases at V and 0 bases at J; junction bases unmatched: 4. The CDR3 consists of 18 residues. Germline V gene lookup returns CDR1 LGHDT and CDR2 YNNKEL (reference sequence). The CDR3 loop is CASSQEGLAGASSYEQYF. The CDR3 coding sequence is TGTGCCAGCAGCCAAGAGGGACTAGCGGGAGCCAGCTCCTACGAGCAGTACTTC.

V and J are TRBV11-2 and TRBJ2-1, with TRBD2 matching over 7 bases. There are 18 residues in the CDR3. Germline-derived CDR1 and CDR2 are SGHAT and FQNNGV. V lost 6 bases and J lost 2; bases outside the gene matches: 16. CDR3 DNA: TGTGCCAGCAGACTCGGGGTGGGAGGCGGGAGAACCTACAATGAGCAGTTCTTC. Translation gives CASRLGVGGGRTYNEQFF.